Sequencing of this TCR beta chain was carried out in a study of Ad26.COV2.S vaccination and SARS-CoV-2 variants. Findings of the study overall: Participants given vaccine showed non-spike TCR breadth similar to that of placebo recipients. Post-vaccination spike-specific CD8+ and CD4+ T cell responses reportedly had substantial breadth.

The method was immunoSEQ multiplex PCR; TCRdb's version includes in-frame clones alone and lacks a portion of them. The table lists over 110,000 clones, 86% of them singletons, with 5% in the top ten. A remark on this clone: Antigen unknown.

From germline, CDR1 is SGHAT and CDR2 FQNNGV. CDR3 length: 13 residues. J gave up 3 bases and V 5 bases, and 2 bases lay outside the gene matches. The receptor's source is a human donor who had recovered from COVID-19. The rearrangement uses TRBV11-2 and TRBJ2-5; 8 nucleotides agree with TRBD2. This specimen was peripheral blood, taken after recovery from COVID-19. The CDR3 region is CASSTGGEETQYF. Written as DNA, the CDR3 is TGTGCCAGCAGCACGGGGGGGGAAGAGACCCAGTACTTC.